A selection of T cell receptor beta chains follows, all from one sample in a study of cytomegalovirus exposure and HLA in healthy donors. TCRdb's copy holds only in-frame clones and misses some; the assay was immunoSEQ multiplex PCR. The data hold some 150,000 clones, with almost 85% observed a single time. The sample taken for sequencing was PBMCs. The receptors derive from a man in his late teens or twenties in good health and CMV-seropositive. Both conserved end residues are part of each CDR3. The D gene is left open where the match is weak. Clone size is shown for a subset of rows, as once, few, many or a class of expanded clone.

CDR3 DNA	CDR3 protein	V gene	clone size	D gene	J gene
TGTGCCAGCAGTTTAACCGGGACAGGTCAGGAGTCCCAGCATTTT	CASSLTGTGQESQHF	TRBV6-6	.	TRBD1	TRBJ1-5
TGTGCCAGCAGCGTAGTGGGACAGGGGGTGCAGTACTTC	CASSVVGQGVQYF	TRBV9	.	TRBD1	TRBJ2-7
TGTGCCAGCAGCTTAGCAAGGACAGGGAACACTGAAGCTTTCTTT	CASSLARTGNTEAFF	TRBV11-2	.	TRBD1	TRBJ1-1
TGTGCCAGCAGCAACAGGGCAGGCACAGATACGCAGTATTTT	CASSNRAGTDTQYF	TRBV6-5	.	.	TRBJ2-3
TGTGCCTGGAGTGTACAAGGCAGGGTAGGGTATGGCTACACCTTC	CAWSVQGRVGYGYTF	TRBV30	.	.	TRBJ1-2
TGTGCCAGCAGTTCTTACCAAGAGACCCAGTACTTC	CASSSYQETQYF	TRBV27	.	.	TRBJ2-5
TGTGCCAGCAGTGAGAACAGGGGTGATGAAAAACTGTTTTTT	CASSENRGDEKLFF	TRBV2	.	TRBD1	TRBJ1-4
TGTGCCACCCTAGCGGGAGGCAATGAGCAGTTCTTC	CATLAGGNEQFF	TRBV27	.	TRBD2	TRBJ2-1
TGTGCCAGCATCGCCGACTGGGGGCCCACAGATACGCAGTATTTT	CASIADWGPTDTQYF	TRBV7-3	.	.	TRBJ2-3
TGTGCCAGCAGTTCGGACTCCTATGCCAGTGGCTACACCTTC	CASSSDSYASGYTF	TRBV28	.	.	TRBJ1-2
TGTGCCAGCTCACCAAGTAGTGCTGGGGCCAACGTCCTGACTTTC	CASSPSSAGANVLTF	TRBV18	once	.	TRBJ2-6
TGTGCCAGCTCCCCGAGTATGAACACTGAAGCTTTCTTT	CASSPSMNTEAFF	TRBV14	once	.	TRBJ1-1
TGTGCCAGCAGTGACGGGGTTGTCTCCCTGGAGGCCCAGTACTTC	CASSDGVVSLEAQYF	TRBV6-4	few	.	TRBJ2-5
TGTGCCAGCAGCGTTAGCGGGAGAGAGCAGTTCTTC	CASSVSGREQFF	TRBV13	.	TRBD2	TRBJ2-1
TGTGCCAGCAGCCCACTGGACAGCTCCTACGAGCAGTACTTC	CASSPLDSSYEQYF	TRBV28	.	.	TRBJ2-7
TGCAGCGTTCACAGGGAAGAGACCCAGTACTTC	CSVHREETQYF	TRBV29-1	.	.	TRBJ2-5
TGTGCCAGCAGTCCCGGGACAGTTAGCAATCAGCCCCAGCATTTT	CASSPGTVSNQPQHF	TRBV25-1	.	TRBD1	TRBJ1-5
TGTGCCAGCAGCGACCGGCGACTTTCTAACGGAGAAGCTTTCTTT	CASSDRRLSNGEAFF	TRBV7-8	once	.	TRBJ1-1
TGTGCCAGCAGAAACAGGGGGCAAGAGACCCAGTACTTC	CASRNRGQETQYF	TRBV6-1	.	TRBD1	TRBJ2-5
TGTGCCTGGATTGGATGGACGGAGGATTCTGGAAACACCATATATTTT	CAWIGWTEDSGNTIYF	TRBV30	.	.	TRBJ1-3
TGTGCCAGCAGTGAAAGGGTGGGGGGCATTCAGTACTTC	CASSERVGGIQYF	TRBV2	.	.	TRBJ2-4
TGTGCCAGTAGTGCTACCGGGTTCTACGAGCAGTACTTC	CASSATGFYEQYF	TRBV19	.	.	TRBJ2-7
TGTGCCAGTCGATCTCTTAAACAGGGGAACACTGAAGCTTTCTTT	CASRSLKQGNTEAFF	TRBV6-5	.	.	TRBJ1-1
TGTGCCAGCAGGGATTTAGGAGGGAAGAACACTGAAGCTTTCTTT	CASRDLGGKNTEAFF	TRBV6-5	.	.	TRBJ1-1
TGTGCCAGCAGTGAGTGGGACAGCACCTTGAACACTGAAGCTTTCTTT	CASSEWDSTLNTEAFF	TRBV6-1	.	TRBD1	TRBJ1-1
TGTGCCAGCAGTCTAAACACCGGGGAGCTGTTTTTT	CASSLNTGELFF	TRBV6-6	.	.	TRBJ2-2
TGTGCCATCAGTGAGTACGGGACTAGCGGGAGCACCACAGATACGCAGTATTTT	CAISEYGTSGSTTDTQYF	TRBV10-3	few	TRBD2	TRBJ2-3
TGTGCCAGGGGGCGGACAGGGGTTAATGAAAAACTGTTTTTT	CARGRTGVNEKLFF	TRBV25-1	few	TRBD1	TRBJ1-4
TGTGCCAGCAGCTCAACGGAGGGGGGAGGGCCACGAGAGACCCAGTACTTC	CASSSTEGGGPRETQYF	TRBV7-9	.	.	TRBJ2-5
TGTGCCAGTAGTATGGGAACAGGGGACTATGGCTACACCTTC	CASSMGTGDYGYTF	TRBV19	.	TRBD1	TRBJ1-2
TGCGCCAGCAGCGGGACTAGCGGGAGGACCATCTCCTACAATGAGCAGTTCTTC	CASSGTSGRTISYNEQFF	TRBV5-1	once	TRBD2	TRBJ2-1
TGTGCCAGCAGCCAAGATGGGACTAGCGGCTCCTACGAGCAGTACTTC	CASSQDGTSGSYEQYF	TRBV7-2	few	TRBD2	TRBJ2-7
TGTGCCAGCAGACAGGCGGGGACAGTTCAAGAGACCCAGTACTTC	CASRQAGTVQETQYF	TRBV25-1	once	.	TRBJ2-5
TGTGCCAGCAGTGACGAGCCGACTAGCGGGAGGGACCAGTACTTC	CASSDEPTSGRDQYF	TRBV6-1	few	TRBD2	TRBJ2-5
TGTGCCAGCAGTTTTCACGGACAGGCAGCTGGCGAGCAGTACTTC	CASSFHGQAAGEQYF	TRBV27	once	TRBD1	TRBJ2-7
TGCGCCAGCACCCAGGGTAGCGGGATCACAGATACGCAGTATTTT	CASTQGSGITDTQYF	TRBV5-1	.	TRBD2	TRBJ2-3
TGTGCCAGCAGTCCCGGACAGGGAGGGGCTGAAGCTTTCTTT	CASSPGQGGAEAFF	TRBV28	.	TRBD1	TRBJ1-1
TGTGCCAGTAGTATCGGGGGGCAGAATGAGCAGTTCTTC	CASSIGGQNEQFF	TRBV19	.	.	TRBJ2-1
TGTGCCAGCACCCAGGGGGCTAACACAGATACGCAGTATTTT	CASTQGANTDTQYF	TRBV11-2	.	TRBD1	TRBJ2-3
TGTGCCAGCAGTTTAAGTCTAGCCGTGGCCTACGAGCAGTACTTC	CASSLSLAVAYEQYF	TRBV27	.	.	TRBJ2-7